The entry that follows covers one T cell receptor beta chain sequence. Its recognized antigen is unknown. The record has no base qualities; no much larger clone is one base away. The cohort consisted of some 670 healthy bone marrow donors. All cohort members were sampled while nominally healthy, although unrecorded immune exposures were likely present. The donor tested CMV seropositive and was one of the 289 seropositive cohort members. A peripheral blood sample was collected from each donor, and TCR beta sequencing was performed on peripheral blood mononuclear cells. The Qiagen DNeasy Blood Extraction Kit was used to extract genomic DNA from the blood cell samples. The sample comes from a study of cytomegalovirus exposure and HLA in healthy donors (TCRdb year 2017). Looking at the study overall: According to an earlier analysis of 587 of the donors, roughly 180 million T cells yielded roughly 110 million unique TCR beta sequences and about 280 Gb of sequence data. Roughly 300 gigabases of sequencing data and around 85 million unique TCR sequences made up an early release that covered 640 HLA-typed donors. Among the roughly 380 genotyped donors, approximately 76% belonged to the genetic ancestry cluster associated with self-reported Caucasian donors. The study aimed to test whether signatures of past pathogen exposure could be identified by cataloging public T cell receptors. The study used immunosequencing to profile the T cell repertoires of approximately 630 subjects and linked those repertoires to cytomegalovirus serostatus. Besides the first cohort of roughly 700 subjects, a separate validation cohort made up of over 95 different subjects was used. To predict cytomegalovirus infection status, the study brought together high-throughput TCR immunosequencing, statistical association of individual TCRs with disease status, and machine learning. To study patterns of TCR occurrence, a later analysis re-analyzed previously published TCR beta repertoires from under 750 donors and added high-resolution HLA genotyping. The later analysis used no new phenotypic data to find candidate immune exposures, relying instead on TCR beta sequences and their occurrence across donors. An earlier analysis of several hundred of the donors applied high-throughput TCR beta sequencing to assess whether each TCR beta V gene segment acted as functional or pseudogenic. Donor age, sex, ethnicity and CMV serostatus were compiled together with the repertoire data. A later genetic analysis took genome-wide SNP genotypes for about three fifths of the roughly 670 donors and used that subset as a discovery cohort. All discovery cohort repertoires had been generated using a single sequencing platform. HLA typing included class I and class II loci at four-digit resolution. Typing coverage differed by locus: A, B, C, DRB1 and DQB1 were typed in roughly 629-630 donors, DQA1 in 522, DPA1 in some 570, and DPB1 in 400 to 490. Several DR-DQ haplotypes were treated as single units for association and clustering because of strong linkage in the cohort. Among 350 to 400 genotyped donors of the cohort, an average of about 240,000 unique TCR beta nucleotide sequences were sequenced per donor, roughly 20% of them non-productive. Study-wide conclusions, independent of this receptor: According to a later genetic analysis, donors in an Asian-associated ancestry cluster had fewer N-insertions in productive TCRs than the roughly 670-donor mean. This cohort had only TCR beta chains sequenced, and the lack of alpha or paired-chain data limited which features could be detected. Presence/absence analyses assumed roughly uniform sequencing depth across donors, an assumption that may not hold. According to a later analysis, parvovirus B19, influenza, CMV and Epstein-Barr virus appeared linked to several top co-occurrence clusters. An earlier analysis of 450 to 750 of the donors showed that most TCR beta V segments appeared in productive rearrangements either about 87% or about 30% of the time, which broadly matched IMGT annotations. The 87-base-pair reads could not distinguish some IMGT-functional V segments, including TRBV6-2 and TRBV6-3, so those segments were excluded. Linkage disequilibrium might explain the correlated functional status among segregating V segments, but an unknown experimental factor could not be ruled out. V-gene and J-gene trimming of TCR beta chains was associated with a missense DCLRE1C variant in a later genetic analysis, and the association was replicated in an independent cohort. For the cohort, immune exposure information was limited to CMV serostatus. A cluster of highly shared sequence variants was judged likely to be a technical artifact of the sequencing pipeline. Across donors, most TCR sequences were observed very rarely, whereas some public TCRs were present in many individuals. A further reported finding was that TCR beta sequences accurately predicted the HLA-A and HLA-B alleles for most subjects in the first cohort. In a later analysis, most CMV-associated TCR beta chains were found to appear HLA-restricted, with HLA associations seemingly driven largely by CMV exposure. Assigning TCR associations to individual alleles was difficult when HLA alleles, especially DR and DQ, strongly co-occurred. Because some donors lacked HLA typing at each locus, the association tests relied only on the typed subset. In a later analysis, TCR association rates were found to vary across HLA loci, with the most associated TCRs seen for DRB1 alleles and the fewest for HLA-C alleles. In a later analysis, HLA-associated TCR beta chains were found to be more clonally expanded and to have lower generation probabilities than equally common non-associated chains. Three of the identified cytomegalovirus-associated TCR beta chains were confirmed in vitro to be specific for cytomegalovirus antigens. Over 15 rarely observed V segments, including chromosome 9 orphons, were excluded from the earlier analysis of a few hundred of the donors because counts were too low. It was suggested by the authors that the approach could potentially be generalized to other disease states and immunological phenotypes. In both the original and validation cohorts, the classifier was reported to diagnose cytomegalovirus status with high specificity and sensitivity. In the study, around 160 TCR beta chains were listed as associated with cytomegalovirus. Specific HLA alleles were associated with 15,000 to 20,000 TCR beta sequences at a false discovery rate of 0.05 in a later analysis.

The library was obtained by the immunoSEQ multiplex PCR assay. The multiplex PCR relied on a mix of 60 forward primers for TCR Vbeta segments and 13 reverse primers for TCR Jbeta segments. The CDR3 region of rearranged TCR beta genes was amplified from genomic DNA by a multiplex PCR assay. Amplified TCR beta libraries were sequenced as 87-base-pair reads on the Illumina HiSeq System. As for how the authors treated the data: A later analysis tallied roughly 80 million unique TCR beta chains across the 666 repertoires, and approximately 11 million of those chains were shared by two or more donors. Raw reads were error-corrected and collapsed into unique sequences by a nearest-neighbor algorithm in which closely related sequences were merged to remove PCR and sequencing errors. V, D and J gene segments were assigned by aligning CDR3 sequences to IMGT reference sequences. For a sequence to be retained, a match of at least six nucleotides was required to both a V gene segment and a J gene segment. A rearrangement was called productive if the CDR3 had no stop codons and remained in frame with V and J, and every other rearrangement was called non-productive. CDR3 was defined according to IMGT convention as the region running from the second conserved V-encoded cysteine to the conserved J-encoded phenylalanine. The earlier analysis of about 640 of the donors excluded any sequence lacking an unambiguous match to a single V gene segment. In an earlier analysis of roughly 600 of the donors, a V segment was called functional when productive rearrangements were above 56.7%, and segregating when the standard deviation between donors exceeded 5%. A statistical classification framework was built to diagnose cytomegalovirus status from the catalog of TCR beta chain sequences. A later analysis assigned V and J genes by comparing TCR nucleotide sequences with IMGT/GENE-DB human TR gene sequences. Using the TCRdist pipeline, a later analysis assigned CDR3 sequences along with most-parsimonious VDJ recombination scenarios. In a later analysis, each TCR beta chain was defined by its CDR3 amino acid sequence together with its V-gene family, and reads without a unique V-gene family were excluded. A later analysis removed several hundred highly shared, low-generation-probability nucleotide sequences to deal with suspected cross-contamination and a sequencing artifact. In a later analysis, a clonal expansion index for each public chain was calculated from normalized within-repertoire ranks of inferred template counts. In a later analysis, generation probabilities were computed with a VDJ recombination model fitted to out-of-frame rearrangements, and the resulting probabilities were checked against IGoR. In a later analysis, hypergeometric tests were used to score TCR-TCR, TCR-HLA and TCR-CMV co-occurrence, with a repertoire-size bias correction applied to TCR pairs. In a later analysis, false discovery rates were estimated by permuting HLA or CMV assignments 20 times. In a later analysis, co-occurring TCRs were grouped using DBSCAN, and TCRdist sequence similarity was added for clustering within HLA-allele-positive subsets. Co-occurrence clustering excluded repertoires with fewer than 30,000 or more than 120,000 public chains, plus five with anomalous nucleotide sharing. In its TCRdb copy, this immuneACCESS table keeps in-frame sequences only and misses some clones. Where compared with another copy, unresolved V genes explain less than half of these, and the others have no known cause. V and J calls and clone size are as listed in that table; D and trimming were resolved from the DNA. The sample has around 140,000 clones on record, about 84% of them singletons. The ten largest clones represent roughly 2.4% of the sample.

V and J are trimmed by 2 bases and 4 bases, and the gene matches miss 3 bases of the junction. CDR1 and CDR2 were assigned from the germline V gene (reference sequence) as GTSNPN and SVGIG. The CDR3, from cysteine to phenylalanine, totals 14 residues. Only the CDR3 DNA is retained, 42 bases long and in frame from the first base. This clonotype was sampled from a young woman in good health and CMV-seropositive. In this chain, TRBV30 is recombined with TRBJ1-5; 9 of the junction bases match TRBD1. Input material: PBMCs. The DNA sequence follows: TGTGCCTGGAGTCAAGGGACAGGGAATCAGCCCCAGCATTTT. Protein translation: CAWSQGTGNQPQHF.